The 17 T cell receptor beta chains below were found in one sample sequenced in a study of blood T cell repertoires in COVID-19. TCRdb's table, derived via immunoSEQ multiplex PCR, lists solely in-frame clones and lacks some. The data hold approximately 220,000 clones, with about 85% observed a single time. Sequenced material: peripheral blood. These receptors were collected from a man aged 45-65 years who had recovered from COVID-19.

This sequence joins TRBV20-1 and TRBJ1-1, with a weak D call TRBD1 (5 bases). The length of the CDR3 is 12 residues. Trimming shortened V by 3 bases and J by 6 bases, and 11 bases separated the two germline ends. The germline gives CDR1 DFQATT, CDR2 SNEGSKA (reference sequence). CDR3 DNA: TGCAGTGCTAGTGAGGGGCCAGCTGAAGCTTTCTTT. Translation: CSASEGPAEAFF.

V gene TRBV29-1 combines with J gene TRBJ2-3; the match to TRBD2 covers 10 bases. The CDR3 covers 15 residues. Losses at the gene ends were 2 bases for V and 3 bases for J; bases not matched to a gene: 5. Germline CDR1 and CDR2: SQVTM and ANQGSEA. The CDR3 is CSVEPSGSRTDTQYF. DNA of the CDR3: TGCAGCGTTGAACCTAGCGGGAGTAGGACAGATACGCAGTATTTT.

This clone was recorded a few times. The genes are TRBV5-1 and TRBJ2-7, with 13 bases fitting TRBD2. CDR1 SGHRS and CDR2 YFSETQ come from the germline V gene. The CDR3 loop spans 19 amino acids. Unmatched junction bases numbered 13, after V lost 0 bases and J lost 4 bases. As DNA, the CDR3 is TGCGCCAGCAGCTTGGGGGAAGGTGGACTAGCGGGAGTCCGGTACGAGCAGTACTTC. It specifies CASSLGEGGLAGVRYEQYF.

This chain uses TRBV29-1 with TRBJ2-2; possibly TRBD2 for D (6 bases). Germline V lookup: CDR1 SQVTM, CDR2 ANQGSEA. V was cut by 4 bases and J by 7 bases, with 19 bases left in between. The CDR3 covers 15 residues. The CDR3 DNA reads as TGCAGCGTTGCCGAAGCGGGTAGAGAGGTCGGGGAGCTGTTTTTT. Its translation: CSVAEAGREVGELFF.

The DNA of the CDR3 is TGTGCCAGTAGTATACGGGGTCTAGCGGGAGACTTTCTAGCCAAAAACATTCAGTACTTC. Translated: CASSIRGLAGDFLAKNIQYF. V gene TRBV19 combines with J gene TRBJ2-4; TRBD2 agrees at 10 bases. CDR1 LNHDA and CDR2 SQIVND come from the germline V gene (reference sequence). V trimming: 2 bases; J trimming: 0 bases; junction bases outside the gene matches: 13. The CDR3 sequence is 20 residues long.

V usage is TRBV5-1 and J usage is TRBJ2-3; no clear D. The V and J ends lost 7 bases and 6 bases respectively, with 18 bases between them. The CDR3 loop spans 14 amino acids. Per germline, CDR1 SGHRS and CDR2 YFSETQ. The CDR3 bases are TGCGCCAGCGTTTTTGGCGACCCACAGGATACGCAGTATTTT. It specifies CASVFGDPQDTQYF.

The CDR3 nucleotides are TGTGCCAGCAGTCCGGACAGGATTAAAAATTCACCCCTCCACTTT. It encodes CASSPDRIKNSPLHF. The chain is built from TRBV28 and TRBJ1-6, with 7 positions matching TRBD1. Germline V gene sequence: CDR1 MDHEN, CDR2 SYDVKM. The CDR3 contains 15 residues. V was clipped by 5 bases and J by 7 bases; unmatched bases: 8.

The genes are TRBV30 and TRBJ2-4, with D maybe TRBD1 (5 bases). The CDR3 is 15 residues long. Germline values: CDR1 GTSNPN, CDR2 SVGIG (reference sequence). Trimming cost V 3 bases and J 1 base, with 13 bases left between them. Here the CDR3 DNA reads TGTGCCTGGAGGAGGCAGGGTATGGCCAAAAACATTCAGTACTTC. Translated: CAWRRQGMAKNIQYF.

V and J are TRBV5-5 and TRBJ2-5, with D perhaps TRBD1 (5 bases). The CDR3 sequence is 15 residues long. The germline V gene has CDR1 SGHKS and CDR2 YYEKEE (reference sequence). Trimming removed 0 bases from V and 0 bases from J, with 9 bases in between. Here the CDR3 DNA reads TGTGCCAGCAGCTTGGGGGGCCCCTACCAAGAGACCCAGTACTTC. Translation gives CASSLGGPYQETQYF.

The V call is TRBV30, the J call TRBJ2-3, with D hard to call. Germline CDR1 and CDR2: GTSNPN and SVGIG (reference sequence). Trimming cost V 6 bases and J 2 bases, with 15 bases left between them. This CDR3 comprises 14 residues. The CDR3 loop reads CACQPDGYTDTQYF. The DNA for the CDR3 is TGTGCCTGCCAACCCGACGGGTACACAGATACGCAGTATTTT.

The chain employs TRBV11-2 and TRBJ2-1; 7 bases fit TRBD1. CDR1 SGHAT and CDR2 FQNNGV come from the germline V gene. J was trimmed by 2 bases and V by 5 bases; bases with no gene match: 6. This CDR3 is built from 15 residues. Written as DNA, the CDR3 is TGTGCCAGCAGCGTTGGGACAGTGACCTACAATGAGCAGTTCTTC. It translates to CASSVGTVTYNEQFF.

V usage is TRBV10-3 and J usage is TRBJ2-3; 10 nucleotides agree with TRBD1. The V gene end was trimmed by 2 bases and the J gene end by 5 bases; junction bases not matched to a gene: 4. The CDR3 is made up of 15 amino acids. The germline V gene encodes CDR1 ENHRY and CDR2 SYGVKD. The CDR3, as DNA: TGTGCCATCAGTGAGCAGGGACAGGGGTTAGATACGCAGTATTTT. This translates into CAISEQGQGLDTQYF.

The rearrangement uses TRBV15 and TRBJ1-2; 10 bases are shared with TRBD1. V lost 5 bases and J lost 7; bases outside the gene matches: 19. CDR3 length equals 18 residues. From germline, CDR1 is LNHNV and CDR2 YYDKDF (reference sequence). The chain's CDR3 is CATSPNSGTGVKKSGYTF. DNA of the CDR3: TGTGCCACCAGCCCTAACTCCGGGACAGGGGTGAAGAAAAGTGGCTACACCTTC.

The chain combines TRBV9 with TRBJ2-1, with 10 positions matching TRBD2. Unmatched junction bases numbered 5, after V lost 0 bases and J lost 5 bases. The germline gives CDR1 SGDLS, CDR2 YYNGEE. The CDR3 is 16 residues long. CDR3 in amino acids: CASSVVASGRNNEQFF. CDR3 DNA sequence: TGTGCCAGCAGCGTAGTGGCTAGCGGGAGAAACAATGAGCAGTTCTTC.

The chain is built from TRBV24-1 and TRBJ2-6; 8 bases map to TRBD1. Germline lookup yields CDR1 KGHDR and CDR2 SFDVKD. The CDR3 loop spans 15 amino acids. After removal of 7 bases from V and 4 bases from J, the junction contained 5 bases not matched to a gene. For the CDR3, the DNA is TGTGCCACCAGCCTGACAGGGGCCGGGGCCAACGTCCTGACTTTC. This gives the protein CATSLTGAGANVLTF.

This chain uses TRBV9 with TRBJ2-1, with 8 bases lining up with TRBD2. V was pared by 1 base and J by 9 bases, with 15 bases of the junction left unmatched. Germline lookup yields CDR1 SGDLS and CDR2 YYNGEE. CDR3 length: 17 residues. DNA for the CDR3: TGTGCCAGCAGCGTACGGGAGGGCCGAGGGTTATCTATTGAGCAGTTCTTC. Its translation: CASSVREGRGLSIEQFF.

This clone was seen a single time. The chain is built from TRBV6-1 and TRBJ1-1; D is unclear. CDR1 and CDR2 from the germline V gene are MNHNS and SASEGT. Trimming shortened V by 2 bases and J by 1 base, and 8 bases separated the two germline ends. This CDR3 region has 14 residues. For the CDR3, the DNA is TGTGCCAGCAGTGAACGGTACGCGAACACTGAAGCTTTCTTT. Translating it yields CASSERYANTEAFF.